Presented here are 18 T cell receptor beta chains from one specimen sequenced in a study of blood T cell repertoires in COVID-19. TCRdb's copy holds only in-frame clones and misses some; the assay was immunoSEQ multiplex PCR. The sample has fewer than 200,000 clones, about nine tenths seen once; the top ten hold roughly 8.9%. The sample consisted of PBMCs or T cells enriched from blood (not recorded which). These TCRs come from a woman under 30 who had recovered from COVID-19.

The CDR3 region has the DNA TGTGCCAGCAGCCAGGAAGTTCCCGGGGGGAGGGGCACAGATACGCAGTATTTT. Translation: CASSQEVPGGRGTDTQYF. The V call is TRBV3-1 (or the pseudogene TRBV3-2), the J call TRBJ2-3; TRBD2 aligns across 7 bases. CDR1 and CDR2 (germline): LGHDT, YNNKEL (reference sequence). The J segment lost 1 base and the V segment lost 3 bases, leaving 13 bases of the junction unmatched. The CDR3 contains 18 residues.

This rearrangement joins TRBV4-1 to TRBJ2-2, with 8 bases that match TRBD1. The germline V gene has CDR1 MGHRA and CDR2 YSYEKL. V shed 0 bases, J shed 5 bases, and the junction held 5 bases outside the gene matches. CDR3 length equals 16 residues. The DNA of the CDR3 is TGCGCCAGCAGCCAAGATAGGGACAGGATTACCGGGGAGCTGTTTTTT. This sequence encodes CASSQDRDRITGELFF.

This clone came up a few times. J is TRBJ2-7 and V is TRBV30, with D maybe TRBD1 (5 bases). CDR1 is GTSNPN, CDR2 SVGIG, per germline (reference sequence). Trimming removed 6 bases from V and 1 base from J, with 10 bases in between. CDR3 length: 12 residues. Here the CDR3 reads CACSGLSYEQYF. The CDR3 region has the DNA TGTGCCTGCTCAGGGTTGTCCTACGAGCAGTACTTC.

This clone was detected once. The CDR3 nucleotides are TGTGCCAGCAGGGCAGTCGACTATGGCTACACCTTC. This encodes CASRAVDYGYTF. The chain joins TRBV28 to TRBJ1-2, with D unclear. CDR1 is MDHEN and CDR2 is SYDVKM in the germline V gene. V was trimmed by 6 bases and J by 3 bases, leaving 8 bases between them. This CDR3 has 12 amino acids.

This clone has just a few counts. This CDR3 is CASSLVPHLTGDYGYTF. The CDR3 DNA is TGCGCCAGCAGCTTGGTTCCCCACCTGACAGGGGACTATGGCTACACCTTC. This sequence joins TRBV5-1 and TRBJ1-2; 8 nucleotides align to TRBD1. Germline CDR1 is SGHRS and CDR2 is YFSETQ. The CDR3 is 17 residues long. V dropped 0 bases and J dropped 3; count of bases not matched to a gene: 10.

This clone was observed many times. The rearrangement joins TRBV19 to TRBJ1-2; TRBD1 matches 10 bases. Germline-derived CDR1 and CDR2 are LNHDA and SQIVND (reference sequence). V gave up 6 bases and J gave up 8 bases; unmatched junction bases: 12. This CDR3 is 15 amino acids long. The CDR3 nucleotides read TGTGCCAGTAGGCGAGCGACAGGGGGCGCGGAGGGCTACACCTTC. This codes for CASRRATGGAEGYTF.

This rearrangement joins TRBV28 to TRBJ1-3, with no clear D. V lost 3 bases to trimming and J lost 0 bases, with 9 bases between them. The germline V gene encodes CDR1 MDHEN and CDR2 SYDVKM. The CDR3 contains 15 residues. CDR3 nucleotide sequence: TGTGCCAGCAGTTTCACGTTACTCTCTGGAAACACCATATATTTT. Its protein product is CASSFTLLSGNTIYF.

CDR3 bases: TGTGCCAGCACCCGGACTAGCGGGGGGGCCGTCGACGGGGAGCTGTTTTTT. It encodes CASTRTSGGAVDGELFF. J is TRBJ2-2 and V is TRBV7-9, with 15 nucleotides matching TRBD2. J was trimmed by 7 bases and V by 7 bases; bases with no gene match: 10. CDR1 and CDR2 from the germline V gene are SEHNR and FQNEAQ (reference sequence). The CDR3 spans 17 residues.

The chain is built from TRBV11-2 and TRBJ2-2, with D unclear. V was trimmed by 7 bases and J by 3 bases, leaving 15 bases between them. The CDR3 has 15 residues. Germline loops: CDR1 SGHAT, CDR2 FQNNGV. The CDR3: CASTSQLLDTGELFF. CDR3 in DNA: TGTGCCAGCACCTCACAGCTCCTTGACACCGGGGAGCTGTTTTTT.

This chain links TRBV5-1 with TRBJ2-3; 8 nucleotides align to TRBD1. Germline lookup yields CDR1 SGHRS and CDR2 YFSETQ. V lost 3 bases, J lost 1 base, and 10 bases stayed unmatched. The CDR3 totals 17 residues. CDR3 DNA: TGCGCCAGCAGCTGGAAACAGGGGGGAACAGGCACAGATACGCAGTATTTT. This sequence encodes CASSWKQGGTGTDTQYF.

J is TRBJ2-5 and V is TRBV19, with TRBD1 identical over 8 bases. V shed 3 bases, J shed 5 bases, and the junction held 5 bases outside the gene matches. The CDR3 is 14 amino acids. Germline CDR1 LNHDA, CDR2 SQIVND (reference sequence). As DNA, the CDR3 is TGTGCCAGTAGTATGAGACAGGGGATGGAGACCCAGTACTTC. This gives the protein CASSMRQGMETQYF. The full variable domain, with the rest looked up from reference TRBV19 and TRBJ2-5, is DGGITQSPKYLFRKEGQNVTLSCEQNLNHDAMYWYRQDPGQGLRLIYYSQIVNDFQKGDIAEGYSVSREKKESFPLTVTSAQKNPTAFYLCASSMRQGMETQYFGPGTRLLVL.

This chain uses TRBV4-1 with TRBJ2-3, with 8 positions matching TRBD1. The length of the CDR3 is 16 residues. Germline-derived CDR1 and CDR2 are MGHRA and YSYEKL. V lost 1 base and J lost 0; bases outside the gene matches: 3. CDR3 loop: CASSQARQGSTDTQYF. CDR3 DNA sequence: TGCGCCAGCAGCCAAGCCCGACAGGGGAGCACAGATACGCAGTATTTT.

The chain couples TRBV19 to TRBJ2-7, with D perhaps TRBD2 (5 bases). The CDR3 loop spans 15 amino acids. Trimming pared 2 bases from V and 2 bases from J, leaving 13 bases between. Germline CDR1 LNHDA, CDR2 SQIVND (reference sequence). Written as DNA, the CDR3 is TGTGCCAGTAGTATATCAAGGACTCAGCCCTACGAGCAGTACTTC. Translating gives CASSISRTQPYEQYF.

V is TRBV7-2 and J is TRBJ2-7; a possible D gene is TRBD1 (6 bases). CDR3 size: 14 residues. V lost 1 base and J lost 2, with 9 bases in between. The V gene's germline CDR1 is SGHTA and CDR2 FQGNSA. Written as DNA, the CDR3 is TGTGCCAGCAGCTTAGGAGCAGGGGCCTACGAGCAGTACTTC. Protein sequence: CASSLGAGAYEQYF.

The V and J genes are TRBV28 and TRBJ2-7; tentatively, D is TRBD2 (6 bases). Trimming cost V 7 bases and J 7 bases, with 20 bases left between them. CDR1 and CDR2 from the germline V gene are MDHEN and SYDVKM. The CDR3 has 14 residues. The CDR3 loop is CASTPMGGPEEQYF. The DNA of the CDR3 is TGTGCCAGCACCCCTATGGGGGGTCCGGAGGAGCAGTACTTC. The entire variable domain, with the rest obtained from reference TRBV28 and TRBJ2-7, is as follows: DVKVTQSSRYLVKRTGEKVFLECVQDMDHENMFWYRQDPGLGLRLIYFSYDVKMKEKGDIPEGYSVSREKKERFSLILESASTNQTSMYLCASTPMGGPEEQYFGPGTRLTVT.

CDR3 residues: CASSETRGYYGYTF. Here the CDR3 DNA reads TGTGCCAGCAGTGAAACTCGGGGGTACTATGGCTACACCTTC. This sequence joins TRBV2 and TRBJ1-2, with D possibly TRBD1 on 5 matching bases. Between the trimmed V and J ends, which lost 2 bases and 3 bases, there was a span of 10 bases. The CDR3 runs 14 residues. In germline, CDR1 is SNHLY, CDR2 FYNNEI. The variable domain in full, with the rest retrieved from reference TRBV2 and TRBJ1-2, is EPEVTQTPSHQVTQMGQEVILRCVPISNHLYFYWYRQILGQKVEFLVSFYNNEISEKSEIFDDQFSVERPDGSNFTLKIRSTKLEDSAMYFCASSETRGYYGYTFGSGTRLTVV.

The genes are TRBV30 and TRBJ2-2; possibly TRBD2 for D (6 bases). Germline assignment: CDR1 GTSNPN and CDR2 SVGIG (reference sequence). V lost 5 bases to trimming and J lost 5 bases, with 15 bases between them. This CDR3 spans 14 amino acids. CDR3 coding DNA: TGTGCCTGGTCCCTGAACGGGAGAACCGGGGAGCTGTTTTTT. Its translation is CAWSLNGRTGELFF. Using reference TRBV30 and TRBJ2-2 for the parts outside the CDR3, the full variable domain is SQTIHQWPATLVQPVGSPLSLECTVEGTSNPNLYWYRQAAGRGLQLLFYSVGIGQISSEVPQNLSASRPQDRQFILSSKKLLLSDSGFYLCAWSLNGRTGELFFGEGSRLTVL.

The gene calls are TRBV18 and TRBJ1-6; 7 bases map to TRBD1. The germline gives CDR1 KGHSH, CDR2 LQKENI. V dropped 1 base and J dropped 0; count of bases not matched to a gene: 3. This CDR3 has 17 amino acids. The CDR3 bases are TGTGCCAGCTCACCACTGGGACAGAGCTCCTATAATTCACCCCTCCACTTT. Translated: CASSPLGQSSYNSPLHF.